This T cell receptor beta chain was sequenced for a study of post-analysis software for immune sequencing data. At least ten counts were recorded for this clonotype. Unique molecular identifiers were carried by the TCR beta cDNA libraries. TCRdb re-derived calls from the PCR reads in MiXCR, one entry per CDR3 protein. The sample shows about 200,000 distinct CDR3 sequences, 25% to 35% of them seen only once. Sequencing was done on a sample of blood. This TCR was recovered from a girl aged 2-17 years with multiple sclerosis.

The CDR3, as DNA: TGCGCCAGCAGCCAGACTGACAGCCTCTCCTACGAGCAGTACTTC. As protein: CASSQTDSLSYEQYF. The chain couples TRBV4-1 to TRBJ2-7; maybe TRBD1 (5 bases). There are 15 residues in the CDR3. CDR1 and CDR2 from the germline V gene are MGHRA and YSYEKL. V gave up 3 bases and J gave up 0 bases, with 12 bases separating them.